These 16 T cell receptor beta chains share one sample of origin, sequenced in a study of T cells after yellow fever vaccination. TCRdb reanalysed the 5' RACE reads using MiXCR and keeps one entry per CDR3 protein. In the table there are 620,000 or so distinct CDR3 sequences, 9% to 15% of which are singletons. This specimen was PBMCs, taken on the day of the yellow fever booster vaccination. The receptors derive from a man aged 25-45 years who received the YFV17D yellow fever vaccine.

The rearrangement joins TRBV27 to TRBJ1-5; D is uncertain. The germline gives CDR1 MNHEY, CDR2 SMNVEV (reference sequence). V was cut by 8 bases and J by 4 bases, with 18 bases left in between. The CDR3 is made up of 15 amino acids. The CDR3 DNA reads TGTGCCAGCGGGAAACCACCGACCTCAAATCAGCCCCAGCATTTT. Translation gives CASGKPPTSNQPQHF.

The DNA of the CDR3 is TGTGCCAGCAGCGTAGGATCGGGGGGTGAGTCCTACAATGAGCAGTTCTTC. Amino acids: CASSVGSGGESYNEQFF. The V and J genes are TRBV9 and TRBJ2-1, with 7 bases identical to TRBD2. Trimming cost V 0 bases and J 1 base; bases outside gene matches: 7. This CDR3 region has 17 residues. In germline, CDR1 is SGDLS, CDR2 YYNGEE.

This clonotype appeared a few times. The CDR3 DNA reads as TGTGCCAGCTCCCGTCTTGAAGGGCCCCAGCATTTT. Residues: CASSRLEGPQHF. J is TRBJ1-5 and V is TRBV7-7, with D hard to call. Germline V gives CDR1 SSHAT, CDR2 FNYEAQ (reference sequence). Trimming took off 8 bases at V and 9 bases at J, with 14 bases between the two ends. The CDR3 consists of 12 residues.

Only a few counts were recorded for this clonotype. This sequence joins TRBV6-5 and TRBJ2-1, with 7 bases fitting TRBD1. Germline V gene sequence: CDR1 MNHEY, CDR2 SVGAGI. V trimming: 4 bases; J trimming: 4 bases; junction bases outside the gene matches: 7. The CDR3 extends over 15 amino acids. In DNA form, the CDR3 reads TGTGCCAGCAGTTTAGACAGGGCGATTTACAATGAGCAGTTCTTC. Translation: CASSLDRAIYNEQFF.

This clonotype was counted only a few times. V usage is TRBV5-1 and J usage is TRBJ2-1, with TRBD2 as a possible D gene (6 bases). The germline V and J ends were trimmed by 0 bases and 6 bases, with 13 bases remaining between them. This CDR3 comprises 15 residues. CDR1 and CDR2 from the germline V gene are SGHRS and YFSETQ. This CDR3 reads CASSLAAGFGNEQFF. The CDR3 DNA reads TGCGCCAGCAGCTTGGCGGCGGGGTTTGGCAATGAGCAGTTCTTC.

This clonotype was seen a few times. The CDR3 region has the DNA TGTGCCAGCAGTTTAAGTACCCCTAGAGTCACGGAAGCTTTCTTT. Its protein product is CASSLSTPRVTEAFF. The chain uses TRBV27 and TRBJ1-1; D unresolved. This CDR3 region has 15 residues. The germline V and J ends were trimmed by 2 bases and 8 bases, with 18 bases remaining between them. Germline V gene lookup returns CDR1 MNHEY and CDR2 SMNVEV (reference sequence).

This clonotype turned up a few times. The chain carries TRBV29-1 and TRBJ1-2; no firm D call. This CDR3 region has 13 residues. The germline V and J ends were trimmed by 2 bases and 6 bases, with 13 bases remaining between them. CDR1 is SQVTM, CDR2 ANQGSEA, per germline. The CDR3 sequence: CSVEQKVFNGYTF. The DNA of the CDR3 is TGCAGCGTTGAACAGAAGGTTTTTAATGGCTACACCTTC.

Only a few counts were recorded for this clonotype. J is TRBJ2-4 and V is TRBV10-3; 12 bases line up with TRBD1. J was trimmed by 4 bases and V by 6 bases; bases with no gene match: 13. Per the germline V gene, CDR1 is ENHRY and CDR2 is SYGVKD. The CDR3 contains 18 residues. The CDR3 bases are TGTGCCATCAGGGGGACAGGGGGCCCTCGGTTAGCGAAAAACATTCAGTACTTC. Encoded protein: CAIRGTGGPRLAKNIQYF.

This clonotype was counted many times. V is TRBV7-3 and J is TRBJ2-2, with D unclear. This CDR3 contains 14 residues. The V end lost 1 base, the J end lost 3 bases, and 6 bases lay between the germline ends. Germline V gene sequence: CDR1 SGHTA, CDR2 FQGTGA. CDR3 residues: CASSLRAHTGELFF. The DNA of the CDR3 is TGTGCCAGCAGCTTAAGGGCCCACACCGGGGAGCTGTTTTTT.

The CDR3 here is CASSGNSGRAGEQFF. The CDR3 nucleotides read TGTGCCAGCAGCGGGAATAGCGGGAGGGCCGGTGAGCAGTTCTTC. The gene calls are TRBV7-3 and TRBJ2-1, with 11 nucleotides matching TRBD2. The CDR3 contains 15 residues. The J segment lost 9 bases and the V segment lost 5 bases, leaving 9 bases of the junction unmatched. Germline CDR1 reads SGHTA; CDR2 reads FQGTGA.

J is TRBJ2-7 and V is TRBV2; TRBD2 matches 10 bases. This CDR3 has 15 residues. The germline gives CDR1 SNHLY, CDR2 FYNNEI. After removal of 0 bases from V and 3 bases from J, the junction contained 2 bases not matched to a gene. The CDR3, as DNA: TGTGCCAGCAGTGAAGCGCGGACTAGCGGCTACGAGCAGTACTTC. This encodes CASSEARTSGYEQYF.

At least ten counts were recorded for this clonotype. The chain uses TRBV5-5 and TRBJ2-2, with a weak D call TRBD2 (5 bases). The length of the CDR3 is 15 residues. The germline V gene has CDR1 SGHKS and CDR2 YYEKEE (reference sequence). Trimming took off 1 base at V and 1 base at J, with 8 bases between the two ends. Written as DNA, the CDR3 is TGTGCCAGCAGCTTGTCCGGGAAGAACACCGGGGAGCTGTTTTTT. Translation: CASSLSGKNTGELFF.

V and J are TRBV3-1 and TRBJ1-2; D gene uncertain. CDR3 length: 12 amino acids. Germline lookup yields CDR1 LGHDT and CDR2 YNNKEL (reference sequence). V lost 2 bases to trimming and J lost 5 bases, with 6 bases between them. The CDR3 here is CASSQTVYGYTF. The CDR3 coding sequence is TGTGCCAGCAGCCAAACGGTTTATGGCTACACCTTC.

On this clonotype itself: Germline and junction disagree at one end, which may indicate a read error. V and J are TRBV20-1 and TRBJ2-3; no definite D call. The length of the CDR3 is 15 residues. The germline V gene encodes CDR1 DFQATT and CDR2 SNEGSKA (reference sequence). In nucleotides, the CDR3 is TGCTGTGCTTCCACTCATGAGGACAGCACAGATACGCAGTATTTT. Its protein product is CCASTHEDSTDTQYF.

Only a few counts were recorded for this clonotype. This sequence joins TRBV3-1 and TRBJ2-1; 8 nucleotides align to TRBD2. The germline CDR1 and CDR2 sequences are LGHDT and YNNKEL (reference sequence). V lost 1 base, J lost 4 bases, and 12 bases stayed unmatched. This CDR3 is built from 18 residues. CDR3 residues: CASSQAISGIRRYNEQFF. DNA for the CDR3: TGTGCCAGCAGCCAAGCGATTAGCGGGATACGACGGTACAATGAGCAGTTCTTC.

The chain joins TRBV9 to TRBJ2-1; 7 positions agree with TRBD2. The germline V gene encodes CDR1 SGDLS and CDR2 YYNGEE. CDR3 length equals 17 residues. Losses at the gene ends were 0 bases for V and 5 bases for J; bases not matched to a gene: 11. The CDR3 sequence is CASSVGNTGGSNNEQFF. In DNA form, the CDR3 reads TGTGCCAGCAGCGTAGGTAATACCGGCGGGAGCAACAATGAGCAGTTCTTC.